These 24 T cell receptor beta chains share one sample of origin, sequenced in a study of blood T cell repertoires in COVID-19. Sequencing was performed with immunoSEQ multiplex PCR; in TCRdb, only in-frame clones are kept and a portion is missing. The data contain approximately 270,000 clones, about nine tenths of them singletons. The sequenced material came from PBMCs or T cells enriched from blood (not recorded which). These receptors were taken from a woman aged 25 to 45 with acute COVID-19.

V is TRBV7-3 and J is TRBJ2-3; TRBD2 agrees at 10 bases. With 3 bases clipped from V and 5 bases from J, the junction kept 5 bases outside the gene matches. The length of the CDR3 is 15 residues. The V gene's germline CDR1 is SGHTA and CDR2 FQGTGA. The CDR3 coding sequence is TGTGCCAGCAGCTTCCTAGCGGGAGTGCTAGATACGCAGTATTTT. Translated: CASSFLAGVLDTQYF.

This sequence joins TRBV9 and TRBJ2-2, with D tentatively TRBD2 (7 bases). Trimming removed 3 bases at V and 6 bases at J, with 24 bases between. The CDR3 runs to 18 residues. Germline CDR1 reads SGDLS; CDR2 reads YYNGEE. The CDR3 DNA follows: TGTGCCAGCAGCGGGAGAGGGGGGGAAAACGAAGTCGCCGGGGAGCTGTTTTTT. It yields the protein CASSGRGGENEVAGELFF.

The rearrangement uses TRBV6-5 and TRBJ2-7, with TRBD2 as a possible D gene (5 bases). The CDR3 is 14 amino acids. V lost 0 bases to trimming and J lost 7 bases, with 13 bases between them. The germline CDR1 and CDR2 sequences are MNHEY and SVGAGI. CDR3 DNA: TGTGCCAGCAGTTACTCTGGAACCCGGAGGGAGCAGTACTTC. This gives the protein CASSYSGTRREQYF.

The chain has TRBV14 and TRBJ2-3; 16 bases agree with TRBD2. J was trimmed by 4 bases and V by 1 base; bases with no gene match: 8. This CDR3 has 19 amino acids. Germline CDR1 reads SGHDN; CDR2 reads FVKESK. The CDR3 here is CASSQGGGTSGRAPDTQYF. The CDR3 DNA follows: TGTGCCAGCAGCCAAGGAGGTGGGACTAGCGGGAGGGCCCCAGATACGCAGTATTTT.

Notes on this clone: Other DNA sequences within the sample encode an identical CDR3. This sequence joins TRBV2 and TRBJ1-5; tentative D call: TRBD1 (5 bases). V gave up 4 bases and J gave up 7 bases, with 14 bases separating them. The CDR3 runs to 14 residues. The germline gives CDR1 SNHLY, CDR2 FYNNEI. For the CDR3, the DNA is TGTGCCAGCAGTGCCGAGGGACTGGGACAGCCCCAGCATTTT. This sequence encodes CASSAEGLGQPQHF.

Concerning this clone: Other DNA sequences in this specimen translate into the identical CDR3. The chain joins TRBV4-1 to TRBJ2-7; 9 nucleotides line up with TRBD1. V gave up 3 bases and J gave up 1 base; unmatched junction bases: 1. CDR1 MGHRA and CDR2 YSYEKL come from the germline V gene. The CDR3 spans 14 residues. The CDR3 sequence is CASSQGQGSYEQYF. For the CDR3, the DNA is TGCGCCAGCAGCCAGGGACAGGGTTCCTACGAGCAGTACTTC.

The V call is TRBV18, the J call TRBJ1-1; 7 bases are a match to TRBD1. Germline CDR1 KGHSH, CDR2 LQKENI. This CDR3 spans 12 amino acids. V lost 5 bases, J lost 8 bases, and 5 bases stayed unmatched. Here the CDR3 reads CASSTGAGEAFF. CDR3 bases: TGTGCCAGCTCAACAGGGGCGGGAGAAGCTTTCTTT.

This chain connects TRBV4-2 to TRBJ2-7; TRBD1 is a possible D gene (6 bases). Germline V CDR1 and CDR2: LGHNA, YNFKEQ. The length of the CDR3 is 18 residues. V was trimmed by 2 bases and J by 3 bases, leaving 23 bases between them. The CDR3 loop is CASSQSAPGVGSYYEQYF. The CDR3 coding sequence is TGTGCCAGCAGCCAATCCGCCCCAGGGGTAGGAAGCTACTACGAGCAGTACTTC.

V is TRBV7-2 and J is TRBJ2-3; possibly TRBD2 for D (6 bases). The CDR3 covers 14 residues. Germline lookup yields CDR1 SGHTA and CDR2 FQGNSA. Trimming removed 1 base at V and 8 bases at J, with 13 bases between. The CDR3 DNA reads TGTGCCAGCAGCTTAGGGGCGGGGACGGGTACGCAGTATTTT. Encoded protein: CASSLGAGTGTQYF.

The chain joins TRBV7-3 to TRBJ1-2; D call uncertain. Trimming stripped 0 bases from V and 8 bases from J, with 16 bases between. The CDR3 has 15 residues. In germline, CDR1 is SGHTA, CDR2 FQGTGA. The CDR3 DNA reads as TGTGCCAGCAGCTTAACGAGAGGTGGGAGATCGGGCTACACCTTC. This encodes CASSLTRGGRSGYTF.

Comments on this clone: This sample also contains other DNA sequences that code for the same CDR3. The chain is built from TRBV5-1 and TRBJ2-5; weak D call: TRBD2 (6 bases). The CDR3 is 12 residues long. Germline V gives CDR1 SGHRS, CDR2 YFSETQ. Trimming took 2 bases from V and 4 from J, leaving 6 bases between them. The CDR3 coding sequence is TGCGCCAGCAGCTTAGCGGGAGAGACCCAGTACTTC. Its translation is CASSLAGETQYF.

The rearrangement joins TRBV28 to TRBJ1-6; D possibly corresponds to TRBD1 (5 bases). Trimming removed 4 bases at V and 8 bases at J, with 6 bases between. The CDR3 contains 12 residues. Germline values: CDR1 MDHEN, CDR2 SYDVKM. CDR3 amino acids: CASSWGDSPLHF. CDR3 coding DNA: TGTGCCAGCAGTTGGGGGGATTCACCCCTCCACTTT.

The CDR3 reads CASSPGRGLGGEQYF. CDR3 bases: TGTGCCAGCTCACCGGGAAGAGGACTGGGGGGCGAGCAGTACTTC. The chain is built from TRBV18 and TRBJ2-7, with a tentative D call TRBD2 (6 bases). Deletions cut 3 bases from V and 6 bases from J, with 18 bases between. Germline V gene data show CDR1 as KGHSH and CDR2 as LQKENI. The CDR3 loop spans 15 amino acids.

This chain uses TRBV19 with TRBJ2-2; 9 bases are a match to TRBD2. The CDR3 contains 20 residues. V trimming: 4 bases; J trimming: 6 bases; junction bases outside the gene matches: 21. CDR1 and CDR2 (germline): LNHDA, SQIVND (reference sequence). The CDR3: CASSNRWPLGSGSIAGELFF. The CDR3 DNA sequence: TGTGCCAGTAGTAACCGGTGGCCTCTGGGTAGCGGGAGTATTGCCGGGGAGCTGTTTTTT.

J is TRBJ2-2 and V is TRBV7-2, with a weak D call TRBD2 (6 bases). This CDR3 comprises 18 residues. V gave up 8 bases and J gave up 6 bases, with 28 bases separating them. Germline loops: CDR1 SGHTA, CDR2 FQGNSA. This CDR3 reads CASRSVHRGNGNPGELFF. The CDR3 nucleotides read TGTGCCAGCCGGTCGGTCCACCGGGGGAACGGAAACCCCGGGGAGCTGTTTTTT.

V and J are TRBV2 and TRBJ2-2; D is perhaps TRBD2 (7 bases). Deletions cut 10 bases from V and 1 base from J, with 13 bases between. Germline loops: CDR1 SNHLY, CDR2 FYNNEI. The CDR3 is 14 amino acids. The CDR3 DNA is TGTGCCAAAGGGGGGGACAAGAACACCGGGGAGCTGTTTTTT. Translating gives CAKGGDKNTGELFF.

The V and J genes are TRBV29-1 and TRBJ1-2; possibly TRBD1 for D (6 bases). CDR1 is SQVTM, CDR2 ANQGSEA, per germline. V was clipped by 4 bases and J by 2 bases, with 14 bases between them. CDR3 length equals 14 residues. CDR3 in amino acids: CSVALQGTNYGYTF. The CDR3 DNA sequence: TGCAGCGTTGCATTACAGGGAACCAACTATGGCTACACCTTC.

The chain combines TRBV13 with TRBJ1-1; 10 bases are shared with TRBD1. CDR1 PRHDT and CDR2 FYEKMQ come from the germline V gene (reference sequence). V was pared by 5 bases and J by 4 bases, with 10 bases of the junction left unmatched. There are 16 residues in the CDR3. The CDR3 is CASSPRGGQGSTEAFF. DNA of the CDR3: TGTGCCAGCAGCCCTAGGGGGGGACAGGGGAGCACTGAAGCTTTCTTT.

The V call is TRBV18, the J call TRBJ2-2; a possible D gene is TRBD1 (6 bases). Trimming shortened V by 4 bases and J by 4 bases, and 22 bases separated the two germline ends. From germline, CDR1 is KGHSH and CDR2 LQKENI. The CDR3 has 18 residues. CDR3 in DNA: TGTGCCAGCTCACTCAACCGGATTAGAACAGGGACCACCGGGGAGCTGTTTTTT. It translates to CASSLNRIRTGTTGELFF. Based on the CDR3 plus reference TRBV18 and TRBJ2-2, the full variable domain is NAGVMQNPRHLVRRRGQEARLRCSPMKGHSHVYWYRQLPEEGLKFMVYLQKENIIDESGMPKERFSAEFPKEGPSILRIQQVVRGDSAAYFCASSLNRIRTGTTGELFFGEGSRLTVL.

A few counts support this clone. The chain couples TRBV5-1 to TRBJ2-1; D ambiguous. The CDR3 is 15 amino acids. V was trimmed by 0 bases and J by 1 base, leaving 8 bases between them. Germline loops: CDR1 SGHRS, CDR2 YFSETQ. The CDR3 here is CASSLGTISYNEQFF. Here the CDR3 DNA reads TGCGCCAGCAGCTTGGGAACAATATCCTACAATGAGCAGTTCTTC.

CDR3 amino acids: CASSTPGQGNTGELFF. The CDR3 coding sequence is TGTGCCAGCAGCACCCCGGGACAGGGGAACACCGGGGAGCTGTTTTTT. The chain is built from TRBV7-9 and TRBJ2-2, with 9 bases matching TRBD1. V shed 5 bases, J shed 1 base, and the junction held 5 bases outside the gene matches. In germline, CDR1 is SEHNR, CDR2 FQNEAQ (reference sequence). The CDR3 contains 16 residues.

The CDR3 sequence is CASSPAGGYYGYTF. CDR3 nucleotides: TGCGCCAGCAGCCCCGCAGGGGGCTACTATGGCTACACCTTC. This chain connects TRBV4-1 to TRBJ1-2; 8 nucleotides align to TRBD1. The CDR3 sequence is 14 residues long. Trimming took 4 bases from V and 3 from J; bases not matched to a gene: 4. Germline V gene data show CDR1 as MGHRA and CDR2 as YSYEKL.

Only a few counts were recorded for this clone. The rearrangement joins TRBV7-3 to TRBJ1-5; possible D gene TRBD1, 6 bases. The CDR3 length is 17 residues. Germline assignment: CDR1 SGHTA and CDR2 FQGTGA. The germline V and J ends were trimmed by 1 base and 6 bases, with 19 bases remaining between them. The CDR3 here is CASSLSVLGYRAQPQHF. The CDR3 nucleotides are TGTGCCAGCAGCTTAAGTGTTTTGGGGTACAGGGCTCAGCCCCAGCATTTT.

This clone occurred a few times. The chain has TRBV6-5 and TRBJ1-1; D ambiguous. Germline V gives CDR1 MNHEY, CDR2 SVGAGI. The V end was cut by 0 bases, the J end by 6 bases, with 8 bases between. CDR3 length: 13 residues. The DNA of the CDR3 is TGTGCCAGCAGTTACTCCGAGCTTGCTGAAGCTTTCTTT. Its translation is CASSYSELAEAFF.